This is a list of T cell receptor beta chains from one sample in a study of STAT5B mutations in CD4+ large granular lymphocyte leukemia. Sequencing was performed with immunoSEQ multiplex PCR; in TCRdb, only in-frame clones are kept and a portion is missing. The data contain 23,000 or so clones, roughly 80% of them singletons. Sequenced input: CD4+ T cells from blood buffy coats. The receptor source for this set is a human donor in good health. CDR3s include the opening cysteine and the closing phenylalanine or tryptophan. A D gene is named only where the DNA matches it firmly. Only part of the rows carry a size: once, few, many, or a class if the clone is expanded.

j_gene: TRBJ1-2
d_gene: -
len: 15
abundance: -
v_gene: TRBV21-1
CDR3aa: CASSKGGGPGYGYTF
CDR3nt: TGTGCCAGCAGCAAAGGGGGAGGGCCCGGCTATGGCTACACCTTC

j_gene: TRBJ2-7
d_gene: TRBD2
len: 15
abundance: -
v_gene: TRBV11-2
CDR3aa: CASSPPGLAGSEQYF
CDR3nt: TGTGCCAGCAGCCCGCCGGGACTAGCGGGATCCGAGCAGTACTTC

j_gene: TRBJ2-7
d_gene: -
len: 15
abundance: -
v_gene: TRBV6-6
CDR3aa: CASSFIAGPADEQYF
CDR3nt: TGTGCCAGCAGTTTCATCGCGGGCCCTGCGGACGAGCAGTACTTC

j_gene: TRBJ1-2
d_gene: -
len: 15
abundance: -
v_gene: TRBV18
CDR3aa: CASSPPNGESKSYTF
CDR3nt: TGTGCCAGCTCACCACCGAACGGGGAGAGTAAAAGCTACACCTTC

j_gene: TRBJ1-1
d_gene: -
len: 11
abundance: -
v_gene: TRBV7-2
CDR3aa: CASSFPAEAFF
CDR3nt: TGTGCCAGCAGCTTCCCCGCCGAAGCTTTCTTT

j_gene: TRBJ2-7
d_gene: TRBD2
len: 15
abundance: -
v_gene: TRBV11-3
CDR3aa: CASSLIAGGGYEQYF
CDR3nt: TGTGCCAGCAGCTTAATTGCGGGAGGTGGATACGAGCAGTACTTC

j_gene: TRBJ1-2
d_gene: TRBD1
len: 13
abundance: few
v_gene: TRBV7-9
CDR3aa: CASSSDRDYGYTF
CDR3nt: TGTGCCAGCAGCTCGGACAGGGACTATGGCTACACCTTC

j_gene: TRBJ2-6
d_gene: TRBD2
len: 17
abundance: -
v_gene: TRBV4-1
CDR3aa: CASSRGGLTSGANVLTF
CDR3nt: TGCGCCAGCAGCCGGGGAGGGTTAACTTCTGGGGCCAACGTCCTGACTTTC

j_gene: TRBJ1-5
d_gene: TRBD1
len: 14
abundance: -
v_gene: TRBV19
CDR3aa: CASRTGYSNQPQHF
CDR3nt: TGTGCCAGTAGGACAGGGTATAGCAATCAGCCCCAGCATTTT

j_gene: TRBJ1-5
d_gene: TRBD1
len: 17
abundance: -
v_gene: TRBV7-9
CDR3aa: CASSQQGPLGPNQPQHF
CDR3nt: TGTGCCAGCAGCCAACAGGGGCCCCTCGGCCCTAATCAGCCCCAGCATTTT

j_gene: TRBJ2-1
d_gene: -
len: 13
abundance: -
v_gene: TRBV11-2
CDR3aa: CASSLALYNEQFF
CDR3nt: TGTGCCAGCAGCTTAGCACTATACAATGAGCAGTTCTTC

j_gene: TRBJ2-2
d_gene: TRBD1
len: 14
abundance: once
v_gene: TRBV19
CDR3aa: CASSWTGATGELFF
CDR3nt: TGTGCCAGTAGTTGGACAGGCGCCACCGGGGAGCTGTTTTTT

j_gene: TRBJ2-3
d_gene: -
len: 14
abundance: -
v_gene: TRBV27
CDR3aa: CASSPRTITDTQYF
CDR3nt: TGTGCCAGCAGTCCCCGGACTATTACAGATACGCAGTATTTT

j_gene: TRBJ2-5
d_gene: TRBD1
len: 13
abundance: -
v_gene: TRBV5-6
CDR3aa: CASSPGQQETQYF
CDR3nt: TGTGCCAGCAGCCCGGGACAGCAAGAGACCCAGTACTTC

j_gene: TRBJ2-1
d_gene: -
len: 13
abundance: -
v_gene: TRBV6-4
CDR3aa: CASSGGPYNEQFF
CDR3nt: TGTGCCAGCAGTGGGGGACCCTACAATGAGCAGTTCTTC

j_gene: TRBJ2-5
d_gene: -
len: 13
abundance: -
v_gene: TRBV30
CDR3aa: CAWSVLLQETQYF
CDR3nt: TGTGCCTGGAGTGTACTACTACAAGAGACCCAGTACTTC

j_gene: TRBJ1-4
d_gene: -
len: 14
abundance: few
v_gene: TRBV7-9
CDR3aa: CASSFSGNNEKLFF
CDR3nt: TGTGCCAGCAGCTTCTCCGGCAATAATGAAAAACTGTTTTTT

j_gene: TRBJ1-2
d_gene: TRBD1
len: 14
abundance: -
v_gene: TRBV29-1
CDR3aa: CSVATGGSNYGYTF
CDR3nt: TGCAGCGTGGCTACAGGGGGTTCAAACTATGGCTACACCTTC

j_gene: TRBJ1-5
d_gene: -
len: 15
abundance: -
v_gene: TRBV6-4
CDR3aa: CASSPDGTYYQPQHF
CDR3nt: TGTGCCAGCAGCCCGGACGGGACATATTATCAGCCCCAGCATTTT

j_gene: TRBJ2-5
d_gene: -
len: 14
abundance: -
v_gene: TRBV5-1
CDR3aa: CASSLRSLKETQYF
CDR3nt: TGCGCCAGCAGCTTGAGGTCTCTCAAGGAGACCCAGTACTTC

j_gene: TRBJ2-5
d_gene: -
len: 16
abundance: -
v_gene: TRBV5-4
CDR3aa: CASSTAQGGLGETQYF
CDR3nt: TGTGCCAGCAGCACAGCCCAGGGAGGATTAGGAGAGACCCAGTACTTC

j_gene: TRBJ1-5
d_gene: -
len: 13
abundance: -
v_gene: TRBV6-1
CDR3aa: CASSYLENQPQHF
CDR3nt: TGTGCCAGCTCCTATCTTGAAAATCAGCCCCAGCATTTT

j_gene: TRBJ2-5
d_gene: -
len: 10
abundance: -
v_gene: TRBV20-1
CDR3aa: CSARKETQYF
CDR3nt: TGCAGTGCTAGAAAAGAGACCCAGTACTTC

j_gene: TRBJ1-2
d_gene: -
len: 14
abundance: -
v_gene: TRBV15
CDR3aa: CATSPGQSLYGYTF
CDR3nt: TGTGCCACCAGCCCAGGACAATCCCTCTATGGCTACACCTTC

j_gene: TRBJ2-2
d_gene: -
len: 15
abundance: -
v_gene: TRBV19
CDR3aa: CASRGSRANTGELFF
CDR3nt: TGTGCCAGTAGGGGGTCCAGGGCGAACACCGGGGAGCTGTTTTTT

j_gene: TRBJ1-2
d_gene: -
len: 17
abundance: few
v_gene: TRBV7-9
CDR3aa: CASSFDLRTRGNYGYTF
CDR3nt: TGTGCCAGCAGCTTCGATCTAAGGACCCGTGGGAACTATGGCTACACCTTC

j_gene: TRBJ2-7
d_gene: -
len: 12
abundance: few
v_gene: TRBV6-5
CDR3aa: CASRPQGVEQYF
CDR3nt: TGTGCCAGCAGACCACAGGGCGTCGAGCAGTACTTC

j_gene: TRBJ1-2
d_gene: TRBD1
len: 15
abundance: -
v_gene: TRBV2
CDR3aa: CASSEQDRVGYGYTF
CDR3nt: TGTGCCAGCAGTGAGCAGGACAGGGTGGGATATGGCTACACCTTC

j_gene: TRBJ2-1
d_gene: -
len: 15
abundance: -
v_gene: TRBV6-1
CDR3aa: CASSGGGSSYNEQFF
CDR3nt: TGTGCCAGCAGTGGAGGCGGAAGCTCCTACAATGAGCAGTTCTTC

j_gene: TRBJ1-5
d_gene: -
len: 15
abundance: once
v_gene: TRBV19
CDR3aa: CASSSADNSNQPQHF
CDR3nt: TGTGCCAGTAGTTCGGCAGACAATAGCAATCAGCCCCAGCATTTT

j_gene: TRBJ1-1
d_gene: -
len: 14
abundance: -
v_gene: TRBV5-5
CDR3aa: CASSLSPVGSEAFF
CDR3nt: TGTGCCAGCAGCTTGAGCCCAGTTGGCTCTGAAGCTTTCTTT